This TCR beta chain was captured by sequencing in a study of technical replicates of blood from several donors. Clones were read by immunoSEQ multiplex PCR, and TCRdb kept only the in-frame ones, dropping some. The table has about 88,000 clones, around 94% seen once. Sequencing was done on a sample of T cells isolated from PBMCs. The sequence derives from a human donor in good health.

CDR3 sequence reads: CASSLAFRGRENTEAFF. For the CDR3, the DNA is TGTGCCAGCAGCTTAGCCTTCCGGGGGAGGGAGAACACTGAAGCTTTCTTT. V gene TRBV7-2 combines with J gene TRBJ1-1, with D possibly TRBD1 on 5 matching bases. Looked up from germline, CDR1 is SGHTA and CDR2 is FQGNSA. Trimming took 0 bases from V and 1 from J, leaving 15 bases between them. The CDR3 is made up of 17 amino acids. Variable domain in full (rest from reference TRBV7-2 and TRBJ1-1): GAGVSQSPSNKVTEKGKDVELRCDPISGHTALYWYRQSLGQGLEFLIYFQGNSAPDKSGLPSDRFSAERTGGSVSTLTIQRTQQEDSAVYLCASSLAFRGRENTEAFFGQGTRLTVV.